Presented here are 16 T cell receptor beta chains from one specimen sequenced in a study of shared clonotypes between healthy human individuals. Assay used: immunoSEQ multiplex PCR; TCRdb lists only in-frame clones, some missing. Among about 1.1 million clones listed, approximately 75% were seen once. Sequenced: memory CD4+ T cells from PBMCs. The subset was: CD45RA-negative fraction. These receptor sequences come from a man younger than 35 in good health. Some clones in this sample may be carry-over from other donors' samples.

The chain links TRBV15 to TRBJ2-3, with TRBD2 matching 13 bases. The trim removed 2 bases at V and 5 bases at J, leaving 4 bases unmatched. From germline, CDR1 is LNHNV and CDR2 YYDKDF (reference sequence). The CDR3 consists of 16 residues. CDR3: CATSRWTSGSGDTQYF. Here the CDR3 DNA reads TGTGCCACCAGCAGATGGACTAGCGGGAGCGGAGATACGCAGTATTTT. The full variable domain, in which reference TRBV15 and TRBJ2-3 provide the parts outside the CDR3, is DAMVIQNPRYQVTQFGKPVTLSCSQTLNHNVMYWYQQKSSQAPKLLFHYYDKDFNNEADTPDNFQSRRPNTSFCFLDIRSPGLGDTAMYLCATSRWTSGSGDTQYFGPGTRLTVL.

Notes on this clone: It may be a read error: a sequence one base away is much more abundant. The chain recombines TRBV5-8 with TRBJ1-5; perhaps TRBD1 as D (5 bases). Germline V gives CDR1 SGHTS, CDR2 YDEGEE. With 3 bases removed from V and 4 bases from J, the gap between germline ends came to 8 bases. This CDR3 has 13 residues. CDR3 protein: CASSWDGNQPQHF. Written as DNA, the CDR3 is TGTGCCAGCAGCTGGGACGGGAATCAGCCCCAGCATTTT.

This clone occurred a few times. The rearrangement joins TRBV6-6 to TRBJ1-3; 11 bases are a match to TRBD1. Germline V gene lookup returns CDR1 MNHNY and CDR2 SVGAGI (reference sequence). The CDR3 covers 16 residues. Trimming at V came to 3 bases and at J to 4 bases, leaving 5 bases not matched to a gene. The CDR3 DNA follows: TGTGCCAGCAGTTATGGACAGGGGGCTTCAGGAAACACCATATATTTT. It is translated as CASSYGQGASGNTIYF.

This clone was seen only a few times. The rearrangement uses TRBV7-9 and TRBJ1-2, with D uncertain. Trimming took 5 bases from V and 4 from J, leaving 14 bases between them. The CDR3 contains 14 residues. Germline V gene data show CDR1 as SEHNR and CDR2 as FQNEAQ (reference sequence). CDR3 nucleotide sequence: TGTGCCAGCAGCCCGGAAAGGAACCTCTATGGCTACACCTTC. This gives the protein CASSPERNLYGYTF.

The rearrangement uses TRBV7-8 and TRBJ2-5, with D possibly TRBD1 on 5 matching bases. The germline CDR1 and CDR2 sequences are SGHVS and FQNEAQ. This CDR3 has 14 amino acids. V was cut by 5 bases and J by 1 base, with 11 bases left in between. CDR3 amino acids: CASSGRTSQETQYF. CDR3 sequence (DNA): TGTGCCAGCAGCGGACGGACATCCCAAGAGACCCAGTACTTC.

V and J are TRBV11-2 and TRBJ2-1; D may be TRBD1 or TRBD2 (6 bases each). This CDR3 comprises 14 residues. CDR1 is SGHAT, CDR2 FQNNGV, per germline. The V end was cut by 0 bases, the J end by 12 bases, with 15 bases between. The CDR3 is CASSLDRWGARQFF. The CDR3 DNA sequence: TGTGCCAGCAGCTTAGATCGATGGGGGGCGCGGCAGTTCTTC.

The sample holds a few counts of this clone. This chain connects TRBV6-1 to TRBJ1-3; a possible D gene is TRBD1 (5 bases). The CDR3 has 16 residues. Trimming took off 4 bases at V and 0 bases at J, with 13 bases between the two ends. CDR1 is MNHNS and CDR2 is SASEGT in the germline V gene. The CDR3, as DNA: TGTGCCAGCAGTGGCCGGGACCTCGGCTCTGGAAACACCATATATTTT. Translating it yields CASSGRDLGSGNTIYF.

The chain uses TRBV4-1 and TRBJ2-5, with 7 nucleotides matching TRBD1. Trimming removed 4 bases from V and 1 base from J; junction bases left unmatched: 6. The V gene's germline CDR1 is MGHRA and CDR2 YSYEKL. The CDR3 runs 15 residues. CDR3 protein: CASSPSQGVQETQYF. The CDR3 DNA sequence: TGCGCCAGCAGCCCGTCTCAGGGGGTCCAAGAGACCCAGTACTTC.

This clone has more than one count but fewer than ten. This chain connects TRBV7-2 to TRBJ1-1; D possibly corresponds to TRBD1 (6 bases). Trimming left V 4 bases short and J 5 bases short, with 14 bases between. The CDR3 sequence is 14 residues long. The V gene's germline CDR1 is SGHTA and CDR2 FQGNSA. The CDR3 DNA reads TGTGCCAGCAGCTCTCCGACAGGTCGAACTGAAGCTTTCTTT. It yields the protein CASSSPTGRTEAFF.

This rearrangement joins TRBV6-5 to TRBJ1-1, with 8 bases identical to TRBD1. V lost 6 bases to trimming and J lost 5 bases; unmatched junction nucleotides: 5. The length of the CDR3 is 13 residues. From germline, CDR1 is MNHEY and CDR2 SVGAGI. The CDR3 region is CASSLRGLTEAFF. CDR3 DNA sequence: TGTGCCAGCAGCCTCAGGGGGCTGACTGAAGCTTTCTTT.

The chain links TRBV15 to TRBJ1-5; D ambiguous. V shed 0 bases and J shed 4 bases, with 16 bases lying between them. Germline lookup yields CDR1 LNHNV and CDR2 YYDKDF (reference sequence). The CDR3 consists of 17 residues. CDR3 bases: TGTGCCACCAGCAGAGATCATGGCGGAGACGTTAATCAGCCCCAGCATTTT. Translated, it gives CATSRDHGGDVNQPQHF.

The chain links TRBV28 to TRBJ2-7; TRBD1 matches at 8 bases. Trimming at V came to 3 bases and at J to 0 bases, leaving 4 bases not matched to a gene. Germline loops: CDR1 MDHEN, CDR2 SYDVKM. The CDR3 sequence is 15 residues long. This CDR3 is CASSFGDRTSYEQYF. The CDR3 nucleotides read TGTGCCAGCAGTTTCGGGGACAGGACCTCCTACGAGCAGTACTTC.

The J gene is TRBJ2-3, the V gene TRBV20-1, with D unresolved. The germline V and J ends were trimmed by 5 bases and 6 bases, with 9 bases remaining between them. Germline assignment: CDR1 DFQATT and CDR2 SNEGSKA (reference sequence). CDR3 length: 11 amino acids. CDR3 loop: CSAQQVDTQYF. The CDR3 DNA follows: TGCAGTGCTCAACAAGTGGATACGCAGTATTTT.

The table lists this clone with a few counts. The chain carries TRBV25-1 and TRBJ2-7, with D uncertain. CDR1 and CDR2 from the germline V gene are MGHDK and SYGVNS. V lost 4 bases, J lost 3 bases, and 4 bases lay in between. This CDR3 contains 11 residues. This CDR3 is CASSAYYEQYF. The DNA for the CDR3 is TGTGCCAGCAGTGCGTACTACGAGCAGTACTTC.

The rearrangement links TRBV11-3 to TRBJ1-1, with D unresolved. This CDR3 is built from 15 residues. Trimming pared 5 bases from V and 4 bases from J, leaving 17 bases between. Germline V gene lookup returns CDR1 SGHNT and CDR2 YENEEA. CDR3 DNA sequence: TGTGCCAGCAGCCAAGGTCACGGGGAGGGCACTGAAGCTTTCTTT. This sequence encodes CASSQGHGEGTEAFF. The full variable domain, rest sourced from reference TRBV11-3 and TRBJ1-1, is EAGVVQSPRYKIIEKKQPVAFWCNPISGHNTLYWYLQNLGQGPELLIRYENEEAVDDSQLPKDRFSAERLKGVDSTLKIQPAELGDSAVYLCASSQGHGEGTEAFFGQGTRLTVV.

The CDR3 loop is CASRAVTNYEQYF. The CDR3 nucleotides read TGTGCCAGCAGGGCGGTTACGAACTACGAGCAGTACTTC. J is TRBJ2-7 and V is TRBV6-5; no clear D. V was shortened by 6 bases and J by 3 bases, with 12 bases between the two germline ends. Germline CDR1 and CDR2: MNHEY and SVGAGI. The CDR3 runs 13 residues.